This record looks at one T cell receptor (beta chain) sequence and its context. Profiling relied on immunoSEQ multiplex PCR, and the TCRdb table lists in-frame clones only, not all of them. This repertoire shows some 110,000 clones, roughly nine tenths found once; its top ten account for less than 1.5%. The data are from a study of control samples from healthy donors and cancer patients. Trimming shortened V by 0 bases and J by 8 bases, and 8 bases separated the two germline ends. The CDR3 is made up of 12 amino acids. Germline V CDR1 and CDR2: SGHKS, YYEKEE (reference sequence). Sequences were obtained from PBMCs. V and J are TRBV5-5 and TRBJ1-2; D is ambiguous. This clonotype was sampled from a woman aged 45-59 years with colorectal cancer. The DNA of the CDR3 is TGTGCCAGCAGCTTGGATGGATGGGGCTACACCTTC. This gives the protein CASSLDGWGYTF.